The subject of this entry is one TCR beta chain. This entry belongs to a study of cytomegalovirus exposure and HLA in healthy donors. Whole-study context: An early data release held 79 million or so unique TCRs from HLA-typed donors.

Primers included in the PCR were 60 Vbeta and 13 Jbeta primers. Only in-frame clones appear in the TCRdb table, and some are missing; sequencing was by immunoSEQ multiplex PCR. This sample has some 120,000 clones; about 79% occur once, and the top ten carry approximately 4%. Unrecorded immune exposure was likely among donors, who were nominally healthy when sampled. CDR1 and CDR2 from the germline V gene are SGHAT and FQDESV (reference sequence). CDR3 length: 15 amino acids. V gave up 6 bases and J gave up 4 bases, with 15 bases separating them. Sequenced: PBMCs. The chain combines TRBV11-1 with TRBJ2-2, with D uncertain. This TCR came from a man aged 25-45 years in good health and CMV-seropositive. CDR3 nucleotide sequence: TGTGCCAGCAGTCAAACAGTAATAATCACCGGGGAGCTGTTTTTT. It yields the protein CASSQTVIITGELFF.